The clone carrying this TCR beta chain was counted between two and nine times. Participants came from about 24 US areas, aged about 18 to 89 years. Method: immunoSEQ multiplex PCR; TCRdb's copy keeps in-frame clones and lacks some. This repertoire shows 100,000 or so clones, 86% found once; its top ten account for roughly 2.5%. The data were taken from a study of blood T cell repertoires in COVID-19. For the study at large: From the United States, Italy and Spain came samples of acute and convalescent COVID-19. The analysed material was cDNA or gDNA that came from T cells, B-cell-depleted T cells, or PBMCs.

The receptor was isolated from a woman between 50 and 59 years old who had recovered from COVID-19. Sequenced material: PBMCs or T cells enriched from blood (not recorded which).

The CDR3 is CASTPGGEWEQYF. As DNA, the CDR3 is TGTGCCAGCACTCCGGGAGGGGAGTGGGAGCAGTACTTC. The chain recombines TRBV6-5 with TRBJ2-7; 8 bases align to TRBD2. CDR1 is MNHEY and CDR2 is SVGAGI in the germline V gene. CDR3 length: 13 residues. The V segment lost 7 bases and the J segment 7 bases; nucleotides outside the gene matches: 9.